Presented here are 6 T cell receptor beta chains from one specimen sequenced in a study of blood T cell repertoires in COVID-19. Assay used: immunoSEQ multiplex PCR; TCRdb lists only in-frame clones, some missing. The table shows over 60,000 clones, with about 88% occurring only once. Sequenced input: peripheral blood. The receptors shown here come from a woman between 50 and 59 years old with active COVID-19.

The chain links TRBV7-3 to TRBJ2-3; 13 nucleotides match TRBD2. With V trimmed by 4 bases and J by 5 bases, 3 bases remained unmatched. CDR3 size: 15 residues. Germline V CDR1 and CDR2: SGHTA, FQGTGA. The CDR3 region has the DNA TGTGCCAGCAGCTGGACTAGCGGGAGTCAAGATACGCAGTATTTT. This codes for CASSWTSGSQDTQYF.

The chain uses TRBV6-1 and TRBJ2-2; 9 positions match TRBD2. The CDR3 totals 20 residues. V lost 0 bases, J lost 4 bases, and 15 bases stayed unmatched. The germline CDR1 and CDR2 sequences are MNHNS and SASEGT. CDR3 DNA sequence: TGTGCCAGCAGTGAAGCGGGCTGGGGCGGGAGGGCCCACAGCACCGGGGAGCTGTTTTTT. Residues: CASSEAGWGGRAHSTGELFF.

The rearrangement joins TRBV19 to TRBJ2-3; 8 bases align to TRBD2. V was pared by 8 bases and J by 5 bases, with 6 bases of the junction left unmatched. The germline gives CDR1 LNHDA, CDR2 SQIVND (reference sequence). The length of the CDR3 is 13 residues. The CDR3 spells CASDREGGDTQYF. The CDR3 DNA follows: TGTGCCAGTGATCGGGAGGGGGGAGATACGCAGTATTTT.

The chain recombines TRBV13 with TRBJ1-3; D uncertain. The CDR3 extends over 14 amino acids. Trimming took off 5 bases at V and 1 base at J, with 9 bases between the two ends. Germline lookup yields CDR1 PRHDT and CDR2 FYEKMQ (reference sequence). The CDR3 coding sequence is TGTGCCAGCAGCGTTGAGCGGTCTGGAAACACCATATATTTT. It translates to CASSVERSGNTIYF.

V and J are TRBV18 and TRBJ2-3; TRBD1 matches 7 bases. V gave up 3 bases and J gave up 5 bases; unmatched junction bases: 5. This CDR3 comprises 14 residues. The germline gives CDR1 KGHSH, CDR2 LQKENI. This CDR3 reads CASSPLTGIDTQYF. The CDR3 coding sequence is TGTGCCAGCTCACCGCTGACAGGGATAGATACGCAGTATTTT.

This clone was detected a few times. This chain joins TRBV5-1 and TRBJ2-7; 12 bases agree with TRBD2. The CDR3 totals 15 residues. From germline, CDR1 is SGHRS and CDR2 YFSETQ. Germline trimming cut 4 bases from V and 4 bases from J; bases unmatched to any gene: 6. CDR3 protein: CASSATSGSLYEQYF. The CDR3 DNA follows: TGCGCCAGCAGCGCGACTAGCGGGAGTTTGTACGAGCAGTACTTC.